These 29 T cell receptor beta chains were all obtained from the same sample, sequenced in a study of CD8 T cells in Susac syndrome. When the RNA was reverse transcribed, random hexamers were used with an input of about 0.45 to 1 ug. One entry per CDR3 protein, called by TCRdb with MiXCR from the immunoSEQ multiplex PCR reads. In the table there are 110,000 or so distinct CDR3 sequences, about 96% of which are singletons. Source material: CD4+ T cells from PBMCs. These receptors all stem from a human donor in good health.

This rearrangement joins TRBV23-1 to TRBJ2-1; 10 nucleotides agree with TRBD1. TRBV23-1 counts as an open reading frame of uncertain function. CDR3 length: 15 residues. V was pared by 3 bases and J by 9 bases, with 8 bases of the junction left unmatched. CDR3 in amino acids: CASSHGTGAKGEQFF. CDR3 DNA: TGCGCCAGCAGTCATGGGACAGGGGCCAAGGGTGAGCAGTTCTTC.

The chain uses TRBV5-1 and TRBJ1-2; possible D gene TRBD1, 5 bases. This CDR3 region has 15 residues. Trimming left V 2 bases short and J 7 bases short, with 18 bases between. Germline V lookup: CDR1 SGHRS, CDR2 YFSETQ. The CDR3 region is CASSFGGQSTGGYTF. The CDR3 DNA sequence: TGCGCCAGCAGCTTTGGTGGACAATCGACGGGTGGCTACACCTTC.

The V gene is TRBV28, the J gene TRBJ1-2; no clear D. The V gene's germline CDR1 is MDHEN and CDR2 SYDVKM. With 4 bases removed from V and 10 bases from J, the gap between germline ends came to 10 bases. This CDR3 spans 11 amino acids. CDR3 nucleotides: TGTGCCAGCAGTTCAAGCAGACACTACACCTTC. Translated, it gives CASSSSRHYTF.

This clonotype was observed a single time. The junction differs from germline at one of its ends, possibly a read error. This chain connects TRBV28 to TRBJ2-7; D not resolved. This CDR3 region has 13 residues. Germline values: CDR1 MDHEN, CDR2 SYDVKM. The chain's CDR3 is CASSLADTYGQYF. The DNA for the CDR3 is TGTGCCAGCAGTTTAGCGGATACCTACGGGCAGTACTTC.

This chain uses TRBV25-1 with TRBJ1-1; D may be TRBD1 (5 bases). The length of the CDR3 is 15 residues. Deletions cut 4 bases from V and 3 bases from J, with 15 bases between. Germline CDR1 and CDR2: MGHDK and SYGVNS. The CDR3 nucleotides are TGTGCCAGCAGTGCGTCCGGGGCTGGCGACACTGAAGCTTTCTTT. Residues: CASSASGAGDTEAFF.

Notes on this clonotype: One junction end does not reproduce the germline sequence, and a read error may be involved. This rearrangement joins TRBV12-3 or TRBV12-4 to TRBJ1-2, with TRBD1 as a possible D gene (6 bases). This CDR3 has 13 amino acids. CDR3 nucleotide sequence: TGTGCCAGCTGTTTGTGGGGGGCCGGTGGCTACACCTTC. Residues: CASCLWGAGGYTF.

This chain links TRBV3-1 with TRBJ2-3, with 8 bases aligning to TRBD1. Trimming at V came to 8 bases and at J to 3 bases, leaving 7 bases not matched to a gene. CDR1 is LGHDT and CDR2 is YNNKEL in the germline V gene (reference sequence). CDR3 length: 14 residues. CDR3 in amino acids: CASQGQGRTDTQYF. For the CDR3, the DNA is TGTGCCAGCCAAGGACAGGGAAGAACAGATACGCAGTATTTT.

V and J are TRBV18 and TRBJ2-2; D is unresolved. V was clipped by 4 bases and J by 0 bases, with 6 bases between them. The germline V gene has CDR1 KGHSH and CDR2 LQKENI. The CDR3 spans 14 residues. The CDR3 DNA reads TGTGCCAGCTCACGGGTATCGAACACCGGGGAGCTGTTTTTT. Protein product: CASSRVSNTGELFF.

The CDR3 DNA is TGCGCCAGCAGCTTTACCCGACGAGACCCCTACGAGCAGTACTTC. Translated, it gives CASSFTRRDPYEQYF. The chain links TRBV5-1 to TRBJ2-7, with D unresolved. The CDR3 has 15 residues. Germline-derived CDR1 and CDR2 are SGHRS and YFSETQ. Trimming removed 2 bases at V and 2 bases at J, with 14 bases between.

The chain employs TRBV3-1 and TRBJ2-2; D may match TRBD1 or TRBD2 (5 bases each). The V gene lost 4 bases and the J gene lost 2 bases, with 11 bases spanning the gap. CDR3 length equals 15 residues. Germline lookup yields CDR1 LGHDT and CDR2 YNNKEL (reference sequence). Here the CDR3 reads CASSRTGTNTGELFF. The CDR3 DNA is TGTGCCAGCAGCCGTACCGGGACCAACACCGGGGAGCTGTTTTTT.

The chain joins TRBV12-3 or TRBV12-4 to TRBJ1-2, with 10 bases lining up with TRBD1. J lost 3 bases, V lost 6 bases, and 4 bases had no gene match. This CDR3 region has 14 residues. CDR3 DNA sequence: TGTGCCAGCAGACGACAGGGGGCCGACTATGGCTACACCTTC. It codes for CASRRQGADYGYTF.

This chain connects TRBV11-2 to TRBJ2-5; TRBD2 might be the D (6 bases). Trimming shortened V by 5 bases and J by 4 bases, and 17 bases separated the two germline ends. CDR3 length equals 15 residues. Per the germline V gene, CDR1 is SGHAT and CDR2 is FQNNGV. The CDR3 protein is CASSLGTLGGETQYF. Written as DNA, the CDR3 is TGTGCCAGCAGCCTCGGGACTCTCGGGGGAGAGACCCAGTACTTC.

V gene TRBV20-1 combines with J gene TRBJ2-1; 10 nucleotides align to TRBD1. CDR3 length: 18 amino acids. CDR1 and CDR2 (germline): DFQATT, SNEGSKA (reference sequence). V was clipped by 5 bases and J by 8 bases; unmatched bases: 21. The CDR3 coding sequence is TGCAGTGCTCGGACAGGGGGGCGGGCCTTTCGCCCTTCGGATGAGCAGTTCTTC. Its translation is CSARTGGRAFRPSDEQFF.

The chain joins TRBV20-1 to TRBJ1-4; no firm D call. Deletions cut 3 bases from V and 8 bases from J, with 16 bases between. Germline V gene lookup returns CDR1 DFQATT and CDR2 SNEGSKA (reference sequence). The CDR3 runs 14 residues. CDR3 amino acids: CSASANNIGEKLFF. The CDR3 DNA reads TGCAGTGCTAGTGCCAACAATATTGGGGAAAAACTGTTTTTT.

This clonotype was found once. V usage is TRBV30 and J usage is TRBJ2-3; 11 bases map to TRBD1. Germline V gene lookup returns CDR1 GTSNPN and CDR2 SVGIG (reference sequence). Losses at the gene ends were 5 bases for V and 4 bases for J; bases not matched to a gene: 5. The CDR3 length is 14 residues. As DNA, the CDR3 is TGTGCCTGGGGACAGGGGGCGCATCCAGATACGCAGTATTTT. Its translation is CAWGQGAHPDTQYF. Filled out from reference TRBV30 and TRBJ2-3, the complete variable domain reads SQTIHQWPATLVQPVGSPLSLECTVEGTSNPNLYWYRQAAGRGLQLLFYSVGIGQISSEVPQNLSASRPQDRQFILSSKKLLLSDSGFYLCAWGQGAHPDTQYFGPGTRLTVL.

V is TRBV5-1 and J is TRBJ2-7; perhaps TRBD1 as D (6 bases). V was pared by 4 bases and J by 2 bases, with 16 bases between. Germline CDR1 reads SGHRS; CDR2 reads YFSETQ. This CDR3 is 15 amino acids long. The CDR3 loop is CASSRDAGQTYEQYF. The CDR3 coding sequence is TGCGCCAGCAGCAGAGACGCCGGACAGACCTACGAGCAGTACTTC. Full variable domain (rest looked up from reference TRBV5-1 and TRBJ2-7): KAGVTQTPRYLIKTRGQQVTLSCSPISGHRSVSWYQQTPGQGLQFLFEYFSETQRNKGNFPGRFSGRQFSNSRSEMNVSTLELGDSALYLCASSRDAGQTYEQYFGPGTRLTVT.

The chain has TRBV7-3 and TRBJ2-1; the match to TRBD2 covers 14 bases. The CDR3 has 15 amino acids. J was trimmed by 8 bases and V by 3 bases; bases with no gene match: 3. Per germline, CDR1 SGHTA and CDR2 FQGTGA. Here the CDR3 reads CASSFGTSGRDEQFF. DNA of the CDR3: TGTGCCAGCAGCTTTGGGACTAGCGGGAGAGATGAGCAGTTCTTC.

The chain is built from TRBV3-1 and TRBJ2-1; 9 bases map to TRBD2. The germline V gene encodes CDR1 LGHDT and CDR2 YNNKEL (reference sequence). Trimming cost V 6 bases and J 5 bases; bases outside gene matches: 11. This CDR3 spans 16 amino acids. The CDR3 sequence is CASRGASGENHNEQFF. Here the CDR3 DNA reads TGTGCCAGCAGAGGAGCTAGCGGGGAAAACCACAATGAGCAGTTCTTC.

CDR3 DNA: TGTGCCAGCAGCTTGCGGAGTGAGCAGTTCTTC. Amino acids: CASSLRSEQFF. The chain uses TRBV5-6 and TRBJ2-1; no clear D. The CDR3 is made up of 11 amino acids. Between the trimmed V and J ends, which lost 1 base and 9 bases, there was a span of 5 bases. Germline-derived CDR1 and CDR2 are SGHDT and YYEEEE.

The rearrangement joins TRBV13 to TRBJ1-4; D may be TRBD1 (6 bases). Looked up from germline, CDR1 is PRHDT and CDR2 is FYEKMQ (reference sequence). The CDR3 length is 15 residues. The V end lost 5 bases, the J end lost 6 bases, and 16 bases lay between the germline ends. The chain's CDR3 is CASSRTGRGYEKLFF. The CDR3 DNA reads TGTGCCAGCAGCAGAACAGGGAGAGGGTATGAAAAACTGTTTTTT.

The CDR3 sequence: CASTRISGGQETQYF. The CDR3 region has the DNA TGTGCCAGCACCCGAATTAGCGGGGGCCAAGAGACCCAGTACTTC. This rearrangement joins TRBV6-2 or TRBV6-3 to TRBJ2-5; 9 positions match TRBD2. With 7 bases clipped from V and 1 base from J, the junction kept 7 bases outside the gene matches. The length of the CDR3 is 15 residues. Per germline, CDR1 MNHEY and CDR2 SVGEGT.

DNA for the CDR3: TGTGCCAGCAGGTTGGGACATCGGAACACTGAAGCTTTCTTT. Translation: CASRLGHRNTEAFF. The V and J genes are TRBV28 and TRBJ1-1; possibly TRBD1 for D (6 bases). This CDR3 contains 14 residues. The V gene lost 6 bases and the J gene lost 1 base, with 12 bases spanning the gap. Per the germline V gene, CDR1 is MDHEN and CDR2 is SYDVKM.

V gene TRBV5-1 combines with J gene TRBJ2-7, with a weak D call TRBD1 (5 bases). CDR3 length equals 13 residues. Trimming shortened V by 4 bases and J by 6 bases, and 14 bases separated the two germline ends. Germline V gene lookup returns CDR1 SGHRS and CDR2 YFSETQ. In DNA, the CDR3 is TGCGCCAGCAGCAGAGAAGGGGTCAGCGAGCAGTACTTC. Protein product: CASSREGVSEQYF. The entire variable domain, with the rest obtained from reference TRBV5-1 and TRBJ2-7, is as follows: KAGVTQTPRYLIKTRGQQVTLSCSPISGHRSVSWYQQTPGQGLQFLFEYFSETQRNKGNFPGRFSGRQFSNSRSEMNVSTLELGDSALYLCASSREGVSEQYFGPGTRLTVT.

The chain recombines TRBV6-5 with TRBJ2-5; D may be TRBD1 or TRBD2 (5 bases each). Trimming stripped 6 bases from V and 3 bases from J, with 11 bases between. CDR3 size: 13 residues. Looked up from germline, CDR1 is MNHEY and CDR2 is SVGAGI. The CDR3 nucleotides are TGTGCCAGCAGCTGGGACCTCGAAGAGACCCAGTACTTC. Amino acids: CASSWDLEETQYF.

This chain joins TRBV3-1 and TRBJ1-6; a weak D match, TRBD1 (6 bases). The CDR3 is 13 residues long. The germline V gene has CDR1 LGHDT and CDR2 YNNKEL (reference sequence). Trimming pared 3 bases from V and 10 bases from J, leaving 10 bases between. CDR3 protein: CASSQPGASPLHF. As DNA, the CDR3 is TGTGCCAGCAGCCAGCCAGGGGCCTCACCCCTCCACTTT. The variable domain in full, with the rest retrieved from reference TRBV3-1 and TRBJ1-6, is DTAVSQTPKYLVTQMGNDKSIKCEQNLGHDTMYWYKQDSKKFLKIMFSYNNKELIINETVPNRFSPKSPDKAHLNLHINSLELGDSAVYFCASSQPGASPLHFGNGTRLTVT.

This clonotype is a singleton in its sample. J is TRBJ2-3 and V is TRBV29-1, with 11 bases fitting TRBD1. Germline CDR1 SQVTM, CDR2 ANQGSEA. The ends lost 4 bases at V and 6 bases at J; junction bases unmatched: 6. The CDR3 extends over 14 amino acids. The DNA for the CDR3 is TGCAGCGTTGGCGGGACAGGGGGTAGCGATACGCAGTATTTT. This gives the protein CSVGGTGGSDTQYF.

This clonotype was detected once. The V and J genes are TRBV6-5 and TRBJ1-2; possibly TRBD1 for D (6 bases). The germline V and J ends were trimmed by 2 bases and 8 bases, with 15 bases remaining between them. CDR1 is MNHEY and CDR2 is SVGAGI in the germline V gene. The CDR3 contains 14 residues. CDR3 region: CASSYIGGPAGYTF. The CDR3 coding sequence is TGTGCCAGCAGTTACATTGGGGGCCCGGCCGGCTACACCTTC.

CDR3 region: CASSSRGGGIETQYF. The CDR3 nucleotides are TGTGCCAGCAGTTCCCGAGGAGGGGGCATAGAGACCCAGTACTTC. The genes are TRBV12-3 or TRBV12-4 and TRBJ2-5, with D possibly matching TRBD1 (7 bases). Trimming removed 4 bases from V and 4 bases from J, with 16 bases in between. CDR3 length: 15 residues.

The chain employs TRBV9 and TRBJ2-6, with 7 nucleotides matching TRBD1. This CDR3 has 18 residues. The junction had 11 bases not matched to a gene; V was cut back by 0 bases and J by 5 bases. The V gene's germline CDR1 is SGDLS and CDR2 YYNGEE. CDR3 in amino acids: CASSVAGTVSARANVLTF. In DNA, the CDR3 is TGTGCCAGCAGCGTAGCGGGGACAGTCTCGGCCCGGGCCAACGTCCTGACTTTC.